The rows below give T cell receptor beta chains drawn from one sample of a study of human T cells and chemical hapten exposure. TCRdb recomputed calls from the RACE reads with MiXCR, one row per CDR3 protein. The sample has about 95,000 distinct CDR3 sequences, about an eighth seen once. Sequencing was performed on whole blood, taken in connection with sensitization to the hapten diphenylcyclopropenone (DPC). Receptors were obtained from a woman in her thirties or forties with alopecia areata. Some clones in this sample may be carry-over from other donors' samples. Both conserved end residues are part of each CDR3. Fields, in order: D gene, V gene, J gene, clone size, CDR3 length, CDR3 DNA, CDR3 protein. D genes are given only for firm matches. A clone size is listed for some rows: how often the clone was seen (once, few, many), or a class if it is expanded.

>.|TRBV19|TRBJ1-2|many|14
TGTGCCAGTAGGGTGGAGGGGCTCACCTATGGCTACACCTTC
CASRVEGLTYGYTF
>TRBD1|TRBV5-1|TRBJ2-7|few|15
TGCGCCAGCAGCTTAAGGCGGACAGGGACCTACGAGCAGTACTTC
CASSLRRTGTYEQYF
>.|TRBV15|TRBJ1-1|.|16
TGTGCCACCAGCAGAGAATACGGGCAGGGAAAAACTGAAGCTTTCTTT
CATSREYGQGKTEAFF
>.|TRBV2|TRBJ1-5|many|14
TGTGCCAGCAGTGAAAACAGGGATAATCAGCCCCAGCATTTT
CASSENRDNQPQHF
>TRBD1|TRBV5-5|TRBJ2-7|.|13
TGTGCCAGCAGACTGACAGGGGCCTACGAGCAGTACTTC
CASRLTGAYEQYF
>TRBD2|TRBV5-4|TRBJ2-1|few|15
TGTGCCAGCAGCTTGGGAGGGAGGGCCAGGGATGAGCAGTTCTTC
CASSLGGRARDEQFF
>TRBD2|TRBV7-6|TRBJ2-3|many|15
TGTGCCAGCAGCTTCGGAGGGCGGGGGGCAGATACGCAGTATTTT
CASSFGGRGADTQYF
>.|TRBV10-2|TRBJ2-2|few|17
TGCGCCAGCAGTAACCCCCCGGGACTGGGAAACACCGGGGAGCTGTTTTTT
CASSNPPGLGNTGELFF
>TRBD1|TRBV6-5|TRBJ2-3|many|14
TGTGCCAGCACCCGGACAGGGGGGAGGGATACGCAGTATTTT
CASTRTGGRDTQYF
>.|TRBV7-6|TRBJ2-2|.|15
TGTGCCAGCAGCTTAGTGGTGTGGCAGTCCGGGGAGCTGTTTTTT
CASSLVVWQSGELFF
>.|TRBV10-3|TRBJ2-7|.|12
TGTGCCATCAGTGAGTCTCTGGGGGAGCAGTACTTC
CAISESLGEQYF
>TRBD1|TRBV2|TRBJ2-2|few|14
TGTGCCAGCAGTTTACAGGGGGCGCCCGGGGAGCTGTTTTTT
CASSLQGAPGELFF
>.|TRBV20-1|TRBJ1-2|many|14
TGCAGTGCTATTAGGGGGGGAGGTTTTTATGGCTACACCTTC
CSAIRGGGFYGYTF
>.|TRBV30|TRBJ1-2|many|13
TGTGCCTGGGCCACGTTGGGGTTGAACGGCTACACCTTC
CAWATLGLNGYTF
>.|TRBV20-1|TRBJ2-5|few|16
TGCAGTGCTGGAGGAGGTGGGACCCAAAAGGCAGAGACCCAGTACTTC
CSAGGGGTQKAETQYF
>.|TRBV7-9|TRBJ1-1|few|12
TGTGCCAGCAGCCGTAACCAGGCTGAAGCTTTCTTT
CASSRNQAEAFF
>TRBD2|TRBV28|TRBJ2-7|few|17
TGTGCCAGCAGCGGTGCGGGACTAGCGGGAGGCACCTACGAGCAGTACTTC
CASSGAGLAGGTYEQYF
>.|TRBV5-5|TRBJ2-6|many|15
TGTGCCAGCAGCGTGACACCCTCTGGGGCCAACGTCCTGACTTTC
CASSVTPSGANVLTF
>TRBD1|TRBV6-1|TRBJ1-4|few|16
TGTGCCAGCAGTGAAGGGCAGGGGGAGGCTAATGAAAAACTGTTTTTT
CASSEGQGEANEKLFF
>TRBD1|TRBV27|TRBJ1-2|many|16
TGTGCCAGCAGTCCATGGACAGGTACAGCTAACTATGGCTACACCTTC
CASSPWTGTANYGYTF
>TRBD2|TRBV4-2|TRBJ2-5|.|15
TGTGCCAGCAGCCAAGAGGCGGGAGGGCTGGAGACCCAGTACTTC
CASSQEAGGLETQYF
>TRBD1|TRBV7-8|TRBJ2-7|.|15
TGTGCCAGCAGCCCACAGGGGCGACTAATCTACGAGCAGTACTTC
CASSPQGRLIYEQYF
>.|TRBV29-1|TRBJ1-3|many|13
TGCAGCGGGCGAAGTATGCGCGGAAACACCATATATTTT
CSGRSMRGNTIYF
>.|TRBV12-3/TRBV12-4|TRBJ1-2|few|13
TGTGCCACCAGGTTGCAAGGGGCCTATGGCTACACCTTC
CATRLQGAYGYTF
>TRBD1|TRBV19|TRBJ2-5|many|15
TGTGCCAGTAGTATAAGGGAGACAGGGAGAGAGACCCAGTACTTC
CASSIRETGRETQYF
>TRBD2|TRBV7-3|TRBJ2-1|many|15
TGTGCCAGCAGCCCACGACTAGCGGGGTCTGATGAGCAGTTCTTC
CASSPRLAGSDEQFF
>.|TRBV3-1|TRBJ1-1|many|13
TGTGCCAGCAGCCAAGCCAGGAACACTGAAGCTTTCTTT
CASSQARNTEAFF
>.|TRBV11-2|TRBJ1-1|.|14
TGTGCCAGCAGCTTAGGGAGGGTGAACACTGAAGCTTTCTTT
CASSLGRVNTEAFF